The following is a T cell receptor beta chain sequence with its context. Antigen: not known. The method was immunoSEQ multiplex PCR; TCRdb's version includes in-frame clones alone and lacks a portion of them. The table lists around 620,000 clones, 85% to 95% of them singletons. Germline V gene sequence: CDR1 SGHKS, CDR2 YYEKEE (reference sequence). The CDR3 is 14 residues long. V lost 0 bases and J lost 4, with 10 bases in between. The data derive from a study of shared clonotypes between healthy human individuals. The wider study: The study enrolled two women and three men aged 18 to 49. Three plates were used per donor for CD4 naive, three for CD4 memory, two for CD8 naive and one for CD8 memory. Whole-study findings and limits: Generation probabilities of non-shared clonotypes were lower (relative to those shared by all four donors).

CD45RO-negative, CCR7-selected cells formed the naive CD8 fraction, which excluded terminally differentiated effector memory CD45RA+ cells. Donors comprised healthy HIV-negative adults lacking recent acute infections or vaccinations. Sequenced: naive CD8+ T cells sorted from blood. The chain couples TRBV5-5 to TRBJ1-2; tentatively, D is TRBD1 (5 bases). The TCR comes from a woman in her 30s in good health. CDR3 sequence reads: CASSLAQGSYGYTF. CDR3 sequence (DNA): TGTGCCAGCAGCTTGGCTCAGGGTAGCTATGGCTACACCTTC.